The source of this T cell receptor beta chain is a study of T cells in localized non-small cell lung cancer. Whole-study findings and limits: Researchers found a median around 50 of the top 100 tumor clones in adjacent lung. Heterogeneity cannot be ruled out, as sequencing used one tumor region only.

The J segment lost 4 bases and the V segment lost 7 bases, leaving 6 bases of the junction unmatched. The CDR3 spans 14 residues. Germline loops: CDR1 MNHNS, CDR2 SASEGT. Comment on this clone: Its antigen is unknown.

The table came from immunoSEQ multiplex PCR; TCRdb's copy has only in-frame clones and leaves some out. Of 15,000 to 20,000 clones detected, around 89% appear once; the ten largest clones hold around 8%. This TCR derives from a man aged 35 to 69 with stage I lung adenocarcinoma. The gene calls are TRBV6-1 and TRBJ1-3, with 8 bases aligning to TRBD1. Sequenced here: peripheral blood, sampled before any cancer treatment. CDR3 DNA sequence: TGTGCCAGCAACTCGGGACAGGAAGGAAACACCATATATTTT. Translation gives CASNSGQEGNTIYF.